This T cell receptor (beta chain) was profiled in a study of Graves' ophthalmopathy and Graves' hyperthyroidism. Overall study results and limits: The model flagged ophthalmopathy progression at 65% to 71% sensitivity and around 72% specificity. Blood samples also showed most expanded thyroid clonotypes exceeding 0.001 frequency.

Physicians reached a diagnosis by relying on clinical symptoms, serum thyroxine, TRAb, thyroid ultrasound and orbital computed tomography. As the starting material, roughly 9.8 ml of fresh peripheral blood yielded the PBMCs. The study amplified TCR beta CDR3 regions using RNA transcripts. HTBI primers were employed in first-round RT-PCR, then a second-round multiplex PCR followed. TCRdb re-derived calls from the multiplex PCR reads in MiXCR, one entry per CDR3 protein. This table has about 410,000 distinct CDR3 sequences, around 16% appearing once. This clonotype has at least ten counts. Its antigen is unidentified. The sample was peripheral blood. The TCR originated in a woman aged 18-29 years with Graves' ophthalmopathy.

CDR3 sequence (DNA): TGCGCCAGCAAATTGGGACTGGGGAACACTGAAGCTTTCTTT. This codes for CASKLGLGNTEAFF. The gene calls are TRBV5-1 and TRBJ1-1, with a tentative D call TRBD1 (5 bases). CDR1 SGHRS and CDR2 YFSETQ come from the germline V gene. The CDR3 contains 14 residues. Trimming removed 6 bases from V and 1 base from J, with 13 bases in between.